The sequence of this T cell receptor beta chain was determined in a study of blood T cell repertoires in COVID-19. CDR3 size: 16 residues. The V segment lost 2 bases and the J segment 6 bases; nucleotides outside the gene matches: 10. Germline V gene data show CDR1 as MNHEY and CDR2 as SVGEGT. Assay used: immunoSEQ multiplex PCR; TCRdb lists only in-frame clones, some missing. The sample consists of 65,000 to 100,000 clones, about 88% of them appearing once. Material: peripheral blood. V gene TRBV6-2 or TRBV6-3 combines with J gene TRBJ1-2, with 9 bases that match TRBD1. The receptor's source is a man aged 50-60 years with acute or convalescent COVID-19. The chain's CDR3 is CASSYVDRGFPDGYTF. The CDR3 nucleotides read TGTGCCAGCAGTTACGTGGACAGGGGATTTCCAGATGGCTACACCTTC.